Listed here are 22 T cell receptor beta chains from one sample, sequenced in a study of shared clonotypes between healthy human individuals. Data came from immunoSEQ multiplex PCR; TCRdb stores just in-frame clones and leaves some out. The profile shows a few million clones, over 85% of them singletons. The sample comprised naive CD4+ T cells sorted from blood. Subset defined: CD45RA+ positively selected. These receptors were obtained from a man aged 18 to 29 in good health.

A single count supports this clone. The CDR3 protein is CSVLPGTTSTDTQYF. Written as DNA, the CDR3 is TGCAGCGTATTACCCGGGACTACTAGCACAGATACGCAGTATTTT. The genes are TRBV29-1 and TRBJ2-3; 7 positions agree with TRBD2. Germline assignment: CDR1 SQVTM and CDR2 ANQGSEA. Losses at the gene ends were 6 bases for V and 0 bases for J; bases not matched to a gene: 9. CDR3 length: 15 amino acids.

This chain joins TRBV30 and TRBJ1-2; D not certain. V was clipped by 5 bases and J by 1 base, with 17 bases between them. The CDR3 runs 15 residues. Germline CDR1 GTSNPN, CDR2 SVGIG (reference sequence). CDR3 sequence (DNA): TGTGCCTGGCGGGTACGGACGACGATTAACTATGGCTACACCTTC. Translating gives CAWRVRTTINYGYTF.

In this sample, this clone turned up once. V and J are TRBV18 and TRBJ1-1; 7 bases fit TRBD1. CDR1 is KGHSH, CDR2 LQKENI, per germline. The CDR3 totals 13 residues. Unmatched junction bases numbered 9, after V lost 6 bases and J lost 8 bases. CDR3 nucleotides: TGTGCCAGCTCGGATGACAGGGCGGGGGAAGCTTTCTTT. Residues: CASSDDRAGEAFF.

As to this clone: The same CDR3 is also encoded by other DNA sequences in this sample. The J gene is TRBJ1-5, the V gene TRBV27; 10 nucleotides align to TRBD1. This CDR3 is built from 15 residues. CDR1 and CDR2 from the germline V gene are MNHEY and SMNVEV (reference sequence). The J segment lost 2 bases and the V segment lost 6 bases, leaving 4 bases of the junction unmatched. In nucleotides, the CDR3 is TGTGCCAGCAGCGCCGGGACAGGGGGCAATCAGCCCCAGCATTTT. As protein: CASSAGTGGNQPQHF.

V and J are TRBV19 and TRBJ1-1; 7 bases agree with TRBD1. This CDR3 is built from 16 residues. The V gene end was trimmed by 5 bases and the J gene end by 2 bases; junction bases not matched to a gene: 11. Germline V CDR1 and CDR2: LNHDA, SQIVND (reference sequence). The DNA of the CDR3 is TGTGCCAGTAGTCCCTACAGGGGAACCGCTAACACTGAAGCTTTCTTT. Protein: CASSPYRGTANTEAFF. Full variable domain (remainder filled in from reference TRBV19 and TRBJ1-1): DGGITQSPKYLFRKEGQNVTLSCEQNLNHDAMYWYRQDPGQGLRLIYYSQIVNDFQKGDIAEGYSVSREKKESFPLTVTSAQKNPTAFYLCASSPYRGTANTEAFFGQGTRLTVV.

The chain recombines TRBV4-1 with TRBJ2-1; possibly TRBD1 for D (6 bases). This CDR3 comprises 15 residues. Trimming cost V 1 base and J 4 bases, with 11 bases left between them. Germline V gives CDR1 MGHRA, CDR2 YSYEKL. The CDR3 is CASSQGQDRYNEQFF. In nucleotides, the CDR3 is TGCGCCAGCAGCCAAGGACAGGATAGATACAATGAGCAGTTCTTC.

This chain joins TRBV19 and TRBJ1-4; D is unresolved. V gave up 7 bases and J gave up 5 bases, with 17 bases separating them. The CDR3 consists of 15 residues. The V gene's germline CDR1 is LNHDA and CDR2 SQIVND (reference sequence). The CDR3 bases are TGTGCCAGTAATCCCGACCGAGTAAAAAATGAAAAACTGTTTTTT. The encoded protein is CASNPDRVKNEKLFF.

This chain links TRBV28 with TRBJ2-1, with unresolved D. V was cut by 6 bases and J by 9 bases, with 12 bases left in between. There are 12 residues in the CDR3. Germline-derived CDR1 and CDR2 are MDHEN and SYDVKM. CDR3 sequence reads: CASSLQTSEQFF. The CDR3 nucleotides are TGTGCCAGCAGCCTGCAGACAAGTGAGCAGTTCTTC.

This clone was detected once. This rearrangement joins TRBV30 to TRBJ1-2; 9 bases are a match to TRBD1. Germline CDR1 is GTSNPN and CDR2 is SVGIG (reference sequence). The CDR3 has 13 amino acids. After removal of 0 bases from V and 8 bases from J, the junction contained 4 bases not matched to a gene. The CDR3 region has the DNA TGTGCCTGGAGTGTACAGGGGGCGCGGGGCTACACCTTC. Translation gives CAWSVQGARGYTF.

This chain uses TRBV27 with TRBJ2-5; 9 nucleotides line up with TRBD2. CDR3 length: 15 amino acids. Germline V gene data show CDR1 as MNHEY and CDR2 as SMNVEV (reference sequence). Unmatched junction bases numbered 5, after V lost 4 bases and J lost 2 bases. CDR3 DNA sequence: TGTGCCAGCAGTTCGGCGGGAGGGCCTCAAGAGACCCAGTACTTC. It is translated as CASSSAGGPQETQYF.

In the case of this clone: The sample holds other DNA sequences that translate to the same CDR3. The chain employs TRBV5-4 and TRBJ2-3; 7 nucleotides match TRBD1. V was pared by 3 bases and J by 2 bases, with 6 bases of the junction left unmatched. The CDR3 runs to 15 residues. In germline, CDR1 is SGHNT, CDR2 YYREEE (reference sequence). The CDR3 here is CASSSGDRSTDTQYF. The CDR3, as DNA: TGTGCCAGCAGCTCCGGGGACAGATCCACAGATACGCAGTATTTT.

V is TRBV30 and J is TRBJ2-5, with D possibly matching TRBD2 (6 bases). The CDR3 length is 12 residues. Germline loops: CDR1 GTSNPN, CDR2 SVGIG (reference sequence). V gave up 5 bases and J gave up 5 bases, with 12 bases separating them. The CDR3 loop is CAWGGSGETQYF. CDR3 in DNA: TGTGCCTGGGGGGGGTCGGGGGAGACCCAGTACTTC.

The chain combines TRBV29-1 with TRBJ1-1, with TRBD1 matching 12 bases. Looked up from germline, CDR1 is SQVTM and CDR2 is ANQGSEA. Trimming cost V 5 bases and J 6 bases; bases outside gene matches: 7. The CDR3 has 14 amino acids. CDR3 loop: CSVSGTGGIAEAFF. CDR3 bases: TGCAGCGTTTCCGGGACAGGGGGCATCGCTGAAGCTTTCTTT.

This clone turned up a few times. Additional DNA sequences in this sample encode the identical CDR3. V and J are TRBV6-5 and TRBJ2-3; TRBD2 might be the D (5 bases). The germline CDR1 and CDR2 sequences are MNHEY and SVGAGI. The CDR3 spans 13 residues. With 5 bases removed from V and 0 bases from J, the gap between germline ends came to 6 bases. In DNA, the CDR3 is TGTGCCAGCAGTAGGACTAGCACAGATACGCAGTATTTT. It yields the protein CASSRTSTDTQYF.

The chain combines TRBV7-2 with TRBJ2-5; 9 bases match TRBD1. Germline V gene lookup returns CDR1 SGHTA and CDR2 FQGNSA. V gave up 5 bases and J gave up 5 bases; unmatched junction bases: 6. The CDR3 totals 14 residues. The CDR3 protein is CASSPRDRVETQYF. The DNA of the CDR3 is TGTGCCAGCAGCCCCCGGGACAGGGTTGAGACCCAGTACTTC.

This clone was seen once. The gene calls are TRBV4-3 and TRBJ2-3, with TRBD2 identical over 11 bases. The germline V gene encodes CDR1 LGHNA and CDR2 YSLEER. The CDR3 spans 16 residues. The V segment lost 2 bases and the J segment 4 bases; nucleotides outside the gene matches: 5. For the CDR3, the DNA is TGCGCCAGCAGCCAAAACCTAGCGGGAGGTTCAGATACGCAGTATTTT. This encodes CASSQNLAGGSDTQYF.

This chain links TRBV18 with TRBJ1-1, with a tentative D call TRBD1 (5 bases). This CDR3 spans 13 amino acids. CDR1 is KGHSH and CDR2 is LQKENI in the germline V gene. Trimming left V 3 bases short and J 10 bases short, with 15 bases between. CDR3 nucleotides: TGTGCCAGCTCACCTGGCGCTCAGGGAGTAGCTTTCTTT. It specifies CASSPGAQGVAFF.

The chain combines TRBV7-6 with TRBJ2-1, with no clear D. The V gene lost 3 bases and the J gene lost 5 bases, with 11 bases spanning the gap. Germline lookup yields CDR1 SGHVS and CDR2 FNYEAQ. The CDR3 is 14 residues long. The DNA of the CDR3 is TGTGCCAGCAGCTTTGCCAGTAACAACAATGAGCAGTTCTTC. Amino acid sequence: CASSFASNNNEQFF.

On this clone itself: This CDR3 is also generated by other DNA sequences in the sample. The chain joins TRBV5-1 to TRBJ2-7; possibly TRBD2 for D (5 bases). From germline, CDR1 is SGHRS and CDR2 YFSETQ. The CDR3 sequence is 14 residues long. Trimming took off 0 bases at V and 0 bases at J, with 7 bases between the two ends. This CDR3 reads CASSLVGSSYEQYF. The CDR3 DNA is TGCGCCAGCAGCTTGGTAGGGAGCTCCTACGAGCAGTACTTC.

This clone was detected only a few times. The genes are TRBV29-1 and TRBJ1-5; D gene unclear. Trimming pared 7 bases from V and 11 bases from J, leaving 15 bases between. The CDR3 consists of 11 residues. The V gene's germline CDR1 is SQVTM and CDR2 ANQGSEA. CDR3 residues: CSAIGGGSQHF. CDR3 DNA sequence: TGCAGCGCCATAGGAGGTGGGTCCCAGCATTTT.

V gene TRBV27 combines with J gene TRBJ2-4, with D perhaps given as TRBD1 or TRBD2 (6 bases each). The length of the CDR3 is 13 residues. The V gene's germline CDR1 is MNHEY and CDR2 SMNVEV (reference sequence). The V end was cut by 3 bases, the J end by 8 bases, with 11 bases between. The CDR3 nucleotides are TGTGCCAGCAGTTTTACGGGGGCGGACATTCAGTACTTC. Its translation is CASSFTGADIQYF.

This clone came up a few times. This chain uses TRBV7-9 with TRBJ1-1; no definite D call. Deletions cut 7 bases from V and 1 base from J, with 13 bases between. The CDR3 is made up of 14 amino acids. The V gene's germline CDR1 is SEHNR and CDR2 FQNEAQ (reference sequence). The CDR3 DNA reads TGTGCCAGCACCGCCCCAAGGTCGAACACTGAAGCTTTCTTT. This translates into CASTAPRSNTEAFF. Filled out from reference TRBV7-9 and TRBJ1-1, the complete variable domain reads DTGVSQNPRHKITKRGQNVTFRCDPISEHNRLYWYRQTLGQGPEFLTYFQNEAQLEKSRLLSDRFSAERPKGSFSTLEIQRTEQGDSAMYLCASTAPRSNTEAFFGQGTRLTVV.